This is a list of T cell receptor beta chains from one sample in a study of T cells expressing NK-cell markers. TCRdb reprocessed the 5' RACE reads, with one entry per CDR3 protein and no DNA. The sample data list a few hundred thousand distinct CDR3 sequences. Sequences were obtained from blood T cells: a sorted CD56 or NKG2C T cell subset, CD4+ or CD8+ T cells, or bulk PBMC T cells (not recorded which). The receptors derive from a man aged 18-70 years in good health. Each CDR3 is given with its conserved first and last residue. Fields, in order: V gene, J gene, CDR3 protein.

v_call: TRBV20-1; j_call: TRBJ2-4; cdr3_aa: CSAWDRGNIQYF
v_call: TRBV5-1; j_call: TRBJ1-4; cdr3_aa: CASTTRLGSGGEKLFF
v_call: TRBV6-5; j_call: TRBJ1-6; cdr3_aa: CASSYSGQGDSPLHF
v_call: TRBV2; j_call: TRBJ2-3; cdr3_aa: CASNGPNRMDTQYF
v_call: TRBV7-2; j_call: TRBJ2-2; cdr3_aa: CASSLSSEAGELFF
v_call: TRBV29-1; j_call: TRBJ2-7; cdr3_aa: CSVSRQGGTYEQYF
v_call: TRBV20-1; j_call: TRBJ2-5; cdr3_aa: CSAPRGATETQYF
v_call: TRBV12-3/TRBV12-4; j_call: TRBJ1-5; cdr3_aa: CASRLGGDQPQHF
v_call: TRBV10-3; j_call: TRBJ2-1; cdr3_aa: CASAPGSYNEQFF
v_call: TRBV7-9; j_call: TRBJ2-5; cdr3_aa: CASSLTTGYGGETQYF
v_call: TRBV10-3; j_call: TRBJ2-7; cdr3_aa: CAISGAGGSYEQYF
v_call: TRBV5-1; j_call: TRBJ2-2; cdr3_aa: CASSTEGTGELFF
v_call: TRBV12-3/TRBV12-4; j_call: TRBJ1-1; cdr3_aa: CASRARTYTEAFF
v_call: TRBV7-2; j_call: TRBJ2-3; cdr3_aa: CASSSPPRGGSPRTQYF
v_call: TRBV20-1; j_call: TRBJ2-7; cdr3_aa: CSANPFGSGSYEQYF
v_call: TRBV12-5; j_call: TRBJ2-7; cdr3_aa: CASGDRAYEQYF
v_call: TRBV7-9; j_call: TRBJ2-5; cdr3_aa: CASSFSDRGLETQYF
v_call: TRBV5-6; j_call: TRBJ2-2; cdr3_aa: CASLGGLSTGELFF
v_call: TRBV1; j_call: TRBJ1-2; cdr3_aa: CTSSCTTGHNGYTF
v_call: TRBV3-1; j_call: TRBJ2-2; cdr3_aa: CASSQTRMTNTGELFF
v_call: TRBV4-1; j_call: TRBJ1-2; cdr3_aa: CASSQGQGTNYGYTF
v_call: TRBV20-1; j_call: TRBJ2-1; cdr3_aa: CSAGEVAGAFYEQFF
v_call: TRBV3-1; j_call: TRBJ1-6; cdr3_aa: CASSHRGSSYNSPLHF
v_call: TRBV19; j_call: TRBJ2-1; cdr3_aa: CASSSQQGVSYNEQFF
v_call: TRBV12-3/TRBV12-4; j_call: TRBJ2-1; cdr3_aa: CASSPTGNLPYNEQFF
v_call: TRBV20-1; j_call: TRBJ2-2; cdr3_aa: CSARGLAGANTGELFF
v_call: TRBV3-1; j_call: TRBJ2-5; cdr3_aa: CASSRGQGAETQYF
v_call: TRBV18; j_call: TRBJ1-2; cdr3_aa: CASSLSGTGDYGYTF
v_call: TRBV5-6; j_call: TRBJ2-1; cdr3_aa: CASSQLRSYNEQFF
v_call: TRBV7-2; j_call: TRBJ2-7; cdr3_aa: CASSLGIAGGNEQYF
v_call: TRBV6-5; j_call: TRBJ1-2; cdr3_aa: CASTPGRQGFHYGYTF
v_call: TRBV5-5; j_call: TRBJ2-7; cdr3_aa: CASSFRGTEQYF
v_call: TRBV5-5; j_call: TRBJ2-3; cdr3_aa: CASSLVGAGRDTQYF
v_call: TRBV5-4; j_call: TRBJ2-2; cdr3_aa: CASSSFSGANTGELFF
v_call: TRBV7-8; j_call: TRBJ2-1; cdr3_aa: CASSFGGFYNEQFF
v_call: TRBV28; j_call: TRBJ1-5; cdr3_aa: CASIPPGSLASSNQPQHF
v_call: TRBV6-2/TRBV6-3; j_call: TRBJ2-2; cdr3_aa: CASSYHASGARELFF
v_call: TRBV5-1; j_call: TRBJ2-2; cdr3_aa: CASSLSFVRAGELFF
v_call: TRBV7-9; j_call: TRBJ2-3; cdr3_aa: CASSLVITGTHTDTQYF
v_call: TRBV27; j_call: TRBJ2-5; cdr3_aa: CASSAGQVGTQYF
v_call: TRBV7-2; j_call: TRBJ2-7; cdr3_aa: CASSWMRKGASRYEQYF
v_call: TRBV7-9; j_call: TRBJ2-7; cdr3_aa: CASSLVWGGTPYEQYF
v_call: TRBV12-3/TRBV12-4; j_call: TRBJ1-5; cdr3_aa: CASSLFEGAGNQPQHF